This record looks at one T cell receptor beta chain sequence and its context. This CDR3 comprises 12 residues. The germline CDR1 and CDR2 sequences are SNHLY and FYNNEI. Trimming stripped 1 base from V and 9 bases from J, with 8 bases between. These data belong to a study of blood T cell repertoires in COVID-19. Produced via immunoSEQ multiplex PCR; TCRdb's table is partial and in-frame only. The table lists fewer than 300,000 clones, around 85% of them singletons, with roughly 4.6% in the top ten. This rearrangement joins TRBV2 to TRBJ2-3; D perhaps matches TRBD2 (5 bases). This sequence was found in a man in his fifties or sixties with active or convalescent COVID-19. The material sequenced was peripheral blood. This CDR3 is CASSEGESTQYF. In DNA form, the CDR3 reads TGTGCCAGCAGTGAAGGGGAGTCCACGCAGTATTTT. Looking up the rest from reference TRBV2 and TRBJ2-3 gives the full variable domain: EPEVTQTPSHQVTQMGQEVILRCVPISNHLYFYWYRQILGQKVEFLVSFYNNEISEKSEIFDDQFSVERPDGSNFTLKIRSTKLEDSAMYFCASSEGESTQYFGPGTRLTVL.